The 11 T cell receptor beta chains below were found in one sample sequenced in a study of blood T cell repertoires in COVID-19. Only in-frame clones appear in the TCRdb table, and some are missing; sequencing was by immunoSEQ multiplex PCR. The data show 400,000 to 450,000 clones, approximately 90% seen once. The sample was peripheral blood. The receptors were gathered from a young woman with active or convalescent COVID-19.

The chain combines TRBV10-2 with TRBJ2-5; 8 bases agree with TRBD2. Per germline, CDR1 WSHSY and CDR2 SAAADI. The CDR3 sequence is 16 residues long. V was pared by 1 base and J by 4 bases, with 8 bases of the junction left unmatched. CDR3 nucleotides: TGCGCCAGCAGTGAGTGGGCGGGAGGAGAGGGAGAGACCCAGTACTTC. Amino acids: CASSEWAGGEGETQYF.

The chain uses TRBV7-9 and TRBJ1-2; D possibly corresponds to TRBD1 (6 bases). Germline CDR1 is SEHNR and CDR2 is FQNEAQ (reference sequence). The CDR3 spans 15 residues. Trimming pared 1 base from V and 4 bases from J, leaving 13 bases between. CDR3 DNA sequence: TGTGCCAGCAGCTTAGTAAGGGACACTGGCTATGGCTACACCTTC. The encoded protein is CASSLVRDTGYGYTF.

Regarding this clone: The same CDR3 can be traced to other DNA sequences in this sample. The V and J genes are TRBV18 and TRBJ1-1; D may be TRBD1 (6 bases). Deletions cut 3 bases from V and 5 bases from J, with 10 bases between. CDR3 length: 13 residues. The germline gives CDR1 KGHSH, CDR2 LQKENI. The DNA for the CDR3 is TGTGCCAGCTCACCCGAACAGGGTACTGAAGCTTTCTTT. It specifies CASSPEQGTEAFF.

This clone was seen only once. DNA of the CDR3: TGCGCCAGCAGTGGACAGGGGCAGGGTGAAAAACTGTTTTTT. This translates into CASSGQGQGEKLFF. The rearrangement links TRBV10-2 to TRBJ1-4; TRBD1 matches 8 bases. Germline CDR1 WSHSY, CDR2 SAAADI. The length of the CDR3 is 14 residues. Trimming took 4 bases from V and 7 from J; bases not matched to a gene: 5.

The chain couples TRBV10-3 to TRBJ1-6; no reliable D call. The CDR3 is 15 residues long. Trimming removed 6 bases at V and 5 bases at J, with 14 bases between. Germline values: CDR1 ENHRY, CDR2 SYGVKD. The CDR3 DNA follows: TGTGCCATCAGCGGGGATCGGCTTAATAATTCACCCCTCCACTTT. Encoded protein: CAISGDRLNNSPLHF.

This clone has just a few counts. The chain links TRBV18 to TRBJ1-2; possibly TRBD1 for D (6 bases). Germline CDR1 KGHSH, CDR2 LQKENI. CDR3 length: 15 residues. V lost 6 bases, J lost 6 bases, and 20 bases lay in between. CDR3 amino acids: CASSQFSGEWNGYTF. For the CDR3, the DNA is TGTGCCAGCTCCCAATTCTCAGGGGAGTGGAATGGCTACACCTTC.

This clone appeared a single time. The chain links TRBV2 to TRBJ1-2, with TRBD1 matching 7 bases. J lost 2 bases, V lost 6 bases, and 9 bases had no gene match. The CDR3 covers 15 residues. Germline V gene sequence: CDR1 SNHLY, CDR2 FYNNEI. In nucleotides, the CDR3 is TGTGCCAGCAGACCCGGGACAGCTTACAACTATGGCTACACCTTC. Translation: CASRPGTAYNYGYTF.

The chain has TRBV6-1 and TRBJ1-1, with TRBD1 identical over 7 bases. Germline CDR1 is MNHNS and CDR2 is SASEGT. This CDR3 has 16 residues. Trimming took 3 bases from V and 4 from J; bases not matched to a gene: 11. This CDR3 reads CASSDKGQSGGTEAFF. DNA for the CDR3: TGTGCCAGCAGTGATAAGGGACAGTCTGGTGGCACTGAAGCTTTCTTT.

The chain uses TRBV6-1 and TRBJ1-1; 12 bases are a match to TRBD1. Germline assignment: CDR1 MNHNS and CDR2 SASEGT. This CDR3 spans 15 amino acids. Germline trimming cut 0 bases from V and 8 bases from J; bases unmatched to any gene: 4. CDR3 sequence (DNA): TGTGCCAGCAGTGAAGCGGGGACAGGGGGCCAAGAAGCTTTCTTT. It encodes CASSEAGTGGQEAFF.

V gene TRBV9 combines with J gene TRBJ2-2, with 13 positions matching TRBD2. CDR3 length: 21 residues. V was pared by 4 bases and J by 4 bases, with 19 bases of the junction left unmatched. Germline loops: CDR1 SGDLS, CDR2 YYNGEE. The CDR3, as DNA: TGTGCCAGCAGCCCCCTCCCGGCCGGGACTAGCGGGGTCTCGGTCACCGGGGAGCTGTTTTTT. Translating it yields CASSPLPAGTSGVSVTGELFF.

This rearrangement joins TRBV3-1 (or the pseudogene TRBV3-2) to TRBJ1-2; D may be TRBD1 (5 bases). This CDR3 spans 13 amino acids. Germline V gene lookup returns CDR1 LGHDT and CDR2 YNNKEL (reference sequence). Trimming removed 4 bases at V and 5 bases at J, with 11 bases between. Here the CDR3 reads CASSLDGGYGYTF. In DNA form, the CDR3 reads TGTGCCAGCAGCCTGGACGGGGGTTATGGCTACACCTTC.